This T cell receptor beta chain was recovered during a study of T-cell memory formation after mild COVID-19. About the study: There were largely donor-specific TCR clusters. Overall study results and limits: Cross-reactive memory seemingly joined, as some responding clones were found in pre-infection memory. Day 15 to 85 contractors were CD4/CD8 balanced; later expanders leaned CD4+.

The germline V gene has CDR1 SGHRS and CDR2 YFSETQ. Trimming pared 4 bases from V and 6 bases from J, leaving 13 bases between. The CDR3 length is 14 residues. Employing constant-segment primers, 5'RACE generated TCR alpha and TCR beta cDNA libraries bearing sample barcodes and UMIs. TCRdb called the 5' RACE reads again in MiXCR, with one record for every CDR3 protein. The sample has 150,000 to 200,000 distinct CDR3 sequences; 11% are singletons. Regarding this clonotype: Its antigen is as yet unknown.

Sequencing used PBMCs or a T cell subset sorted from them (not recorded which). The clonotype comes from a man younger than 30 who had mild COVID-19 (a few samples of this study predate the infection). Cell type and time point are not known. The chain is built from TRBV5-1 and TRBJ1-4; possibly TRBD1 for D (5 bases). CDR3: CASSEWGSDEKLFF. The CDR3 DNA follows: TGCGCCAGCAGCGAGTGGGGGTCGGATGAAAAACTGTTTTTT.